The 27 T cell receptor beta chains below were found in one sample sequenced in a study of OX40 agonist ivuxolimab in advanced cancers. The repertoire was sequenced with immunoSEQ multiplex PCR; TCRdb's copy has only in-frame clones and lacks some. The sample shows 15,000 to 20,000 clones, 72% of them seen only once. The source material was CD4+ or CD8+ T cells sorted from blood, sampled in a trial of the OX40 agonist ivuxolimab. All receptors come from an adult with an advanced solid tumor such as melanoma, head and neck, liver or kidney cancer.

The CDR3 DNA is TGTGCCACCAGCAGAGATCGGGGTCGTAACTATGGCTACACCTTC. Translating gives CATSRDRGRNYGYTF. The chain uses TRBV15 and TRBJ1-2; D is unresolved. In germline, CDR1 is LNHNV, CDR2 YYDKDF (reference sequence). The CDR3 loop spans 15 amino acids. The V end was cut by 0 bases, the J end by 1 base, with 9 bases between.

The chain couples TRBV7-2 to TRBJ2-3, with D possibly called TRBD1 or TRBD2 (6 bases each). Germline lookup yields CDR1 SGHTA and CDR2 FQGNSA. This CDR3 region has 14 residues. V was shortened by 5 bases and J by 2 bases, with 11 bases between the two germline ends. CDR3 sequence: CASSRGELTDTQYF. The CDR3 DNA reads as TGTGCCAGCAGCAGGGGGGAACTCACAGATACGCAGTATTTT. The entire variable domain, with the rest obtained from reference TRBV7-2 and TRBJ2-3, is as follows: GAGVSQSPSNKVTEKGKDVELRCDPISGHTALYWYRQSLGQGLEFLIYFQGNSAPDKSGLPSDRFSAERTGGSVSTLTIQRTQQEDSAVYLCASSRGELTDTQYFGPGTRLTVL.

Comments on this clone: No DNA is shown, since the ends of the CDR3 on it are uncertain; the CDR3 is the one TCRdb lists. The chain joins TRBV21-1 to TRBJ2-1. TRBV21-1 is shown as a pseudogene. The CDR3 is 16 residues long, ends included. Here the CDR3 reads CASSKAQVGGGNEQFF.

This clone appeared a few times. This sequence joins TRBV28 and TRBJ1-2; D ambiguous. CDR1 is MDHEN and CDR2 is SYDVKM in the germline V gene. Trimming left V 7 bases short and J 8 bases short, with 14 bases between. CDR3 length: 12 amino acids. CDR3 in DNA: TGTGCCAGCAAGAGGGCCTTTGGGGGCTACACCTTC. This gives the protein CASKRAFGGYTF.

This chain uses TRBV11-3 with TRBJ2-1; a possible D gene is TRBD2 (6 bases). V shed 4 bases and J shed 2 bases, with 9 bases lying between them. Germline V gene lookup returns CDR1 SGHNT and CDR2 YENEEA. The CDR3 has 14 residues. CDR3 in DNA: TGTGCCAGCAGCTCGGGACTGGCCTACAATGAGCAGTTCTTC. Its translation: CASSSGLAYNEQFF.

V usage is TRBV28 and J usage is TRBJ1-4; D possibly corresponds to TRBD1 (5 bases). CDR3 length: 14 residues. Germline loops: CDR1 MDHEN, CDR2 SYDVKM. Trimming took off 2 bases at V and 8 bases at J, with 12 bases between the two ends. This CDR3 is CASSLPGDGEKLFF. The CDR3 DNA sequence: TGTGCCAGCAGTTTACCCGGGGACGGGGAAAAACTGTTTTTT.

The rearrangement links TRBV21-1 to TRBJ2-1. TRBV21-1 is tagged as a pseudogene. The CDR3 covers 13 residues. CDR3 loop: CASSRRTLNEQFF. DNA of the CDR3: TGTGCCAGCAGCAGACGTACACTCAATGAGCAGTTCTTC.

The chain carries TRBV4-1 and TRBJ1-5; D remains unclear. The germline V and J ends were trimmed by 0 bases and 0 bases, with 3 bases remaining between them. Germline V lookup: CDR1 MGHRA, CDR2 YSYEKL. CDR3 size: 14 residues. This CDR3 reads CASSQEGSNQPQHF. The CDR3 DNA reads TGCGCCAGCAGCCAAGAGGGTAGCAATCAGCCCCAGCATTTT.

In regard to this clone: This CDR3 is also generated by other DNA sequences in the sample. The V and J genes are TRBV5-6 and TRBJ2-7, with D uncertain. CDR3 size: 14 residues. V was clipped by 2 bases and J by 0 bases, with 9 bases between them. Germline V gene lookup returns CDR1 SGHDT and CDR2 YYEEEE. This CDR3 is CASSLGQSSYEQYF. Written as DNA, the CDR3 is TGTGCCAGCAGCTTAGGGCAGTCCTCCTACGAGCAGTACTTC.

The rearrangement uses TRBV13 and TRBJ2-7, with 7 bases lining up with TRBD1. The CDR3 sequence is 17 residues long. Germline V gene data show CDR1 as PRHDT and CDR2 as FYEKMQ (reference sequence). V shed 5 bases, J shed 3 bases, and the junction held 16 bases outside the gene matches. The CDR3 DNA reads TGTGCCAGCAGCCCGAACTCAGGGGGTATGTCTCGCTACGAGCAGTACTTC. This sequence encodes CASSPNSGGMSRYEQYF. Full variable domain (outside the CDR3, taken from reference TRBV13 and TRBJ2-7): AAGVIQSPRHLIKEKRETATLKCYPIPRHDTVYWYQQGPGQDPQFLISFYEKMQSDKGSIPDRFSAQQFSDYHSELNMSSLELGDSALYFCASSPNSGGMSRYEQYFGPGTRLTVT.

This chain uses TRBV4-1 with TRBJ1-1, with D uncertain. There are 16 residues in the CDR3. Trimming shortened V by 4 bases and J by 6 bases, and 21 bases separated the two germline ends. Germline V gene sequence: CDR1 MGHRA, CDR2 YSYEKL. CDR3 sequence (DNA): TGCGCCAGCAGCCTCCGAAGGGAGTTGGGGAATGCTGAAGCTTTCTTT. Its translation: CASSLRRELGNAEAFF.

As regards this clone: Since a much larger clone is just one base distant, this may be a read error. DNA of the CDR3: TGTGCCAGCAGTGACGGGTACGAGCAGTACTTC. Translated: CASSDGYEQYF. The chain carries TRBV6-4 and TRBJ2-7; D call uncertain. This CDR3 contains 11 residues. From germline, CDR1 is MRHNA and CDR2 SNTAGT. V lost 2 bases, J lost 4 bases, and 3 bases lay in between.

The chain has TRBV21-1 and TRBJ2-5; TRBD1, the table's D call, was not compared with the DNA. Near its end, the DNA agrees better with TRBJ2-7, so the J call may be wrong. TRBV21-1 is flagged as a pseudogene. The CDR3 runs to 13 residues. The CDR3 spells CASSKYSSYEQYF. CDR3 coding DNA: TGTGCCAGCAGCAAATACAGCTCCTACGAGCAGTACTTC.

The rearrangement uses TRBV20-1 and TRBJ2-7; no clear D. Germline V gene data show CDR1 as DFQATT and CDR2 as SNEGSKA (reference sequence). V was clipped by 5 bases and J by 6 bases, with 8 bases between them. This CDR3 comprises 10 residues. CDR3 DNA: TGCAGTGCTGCTAAGGGCGAGCAGTACTTC. Its protein is CSAAKGEQYF.

This clone occurred many times. This chain links TRBV28 with TRBJ2-7, with D perhaps matching TRBD1 or TRBD2 (5 bases each). The CDR3 length is 16 residues. Germline CDR1 and CDR2: MDHEN and SYDVKM. V shed 10 bases and J shed 0 bases, with 22 bases lying between them. CDR3: CATLLAKYGGSYEQYF. CDR3 bases: TGTGCCACCCTCCTTGCTAAATATGGGGGCTCCTACGAGCAGTACTTC.

This clone has a handful of counts. The genes are TRBV7-9 and TRBJ2-1, with 7 bases lining up with TRBD2. The germline CDR1 and CDR2 sequences are SEHNR and FQNEAQ (reference sequence). The ends lost 10 bases at V and 12 bases at J; junction bases unmatched: 9. There are 11 residues in the CDR3. CDR3 residues: CATNRGLPQFF. CDR3 DNA: TGTGCCACTAACCGGGGACTACCGCAGTTCTTC.

The chain links TRBV6-6 to TRBJ2-3; D is possibly TRBD1 (6 bases). V was clipped by 7 bases and J by 4 bases, with 6 bases between them. The germline gives CDR1 MNHNY, CDR2 SVGAGI (reference sequence). The CDR3 runs 11 residues. The CDR3 coding sequence is TGTGCCAGCAAGGGGGCAGATACGCAGTATTTT. This sequence encodes CASKGADTQYF.

The chain combines TRBV15 with TRBJ1-2; D is unclear. V was pared by 0 bases and J by 1 base, with 15 bases between. CDR3 length: 17 residues. From germline, CDR1 is LNHNV and CDR2 YYDKDF (reference sequence). As DNA, the CDR3 is TGTGCCACCAGCAGAGATCGGGTCACGGGCAGTAACTATGGCTACACCTTC. It encodes CATSRDRVTGSNYGYTF.

This clone was seen more than once but under ten times. Within the sample, other DNA sequences also encode this same CDR3. The chain combines TRBV9 with TRBJ2-7, with 7 bases lining up with TRBD2. This CDR3 has 13 amino acids. V dropped 2 bases and J dropped 4; count of bases not matched to a gene: 3. Germline loops: CDR1 SGDLS, CDR2 YYNGEE. For the CDR3, the DNA is TGTGCCAGCAGCGTGGGAGCGGGGTACGAGCAGTACTTC. It is translated as CASSVGAGYEQYF.

The genes are TRBV6-5 and TRBJ2-7; D might be TRBD1 (5 bases). This CDR3 contains 13 residues. Trimming took 4 bases from V and 5 from J, leaving 12 bases between them. Germline V gives CDR1 MNHEY, CDR2 SVGAGI. CDR3 sequence reads: CASSFGRQNEQYF. DNA of the CDR3: TGTGCCAGCAGTTTTGGTCGACAGAACGAGCAGTACTTC.

This clone appeared a few times. In DNA form, the CDR3 reads TGTGCCAGCAGTCCCTATAGCGGGGGGATCTCCTACGAGCAGTACTTC. Its protein is CASSPYSGGISYEQYF. The J gene is TRBJ2-7, the V gene TRBV27, with 10 positions matching TRBD2. Per germline, CDR1 MNHEY and CDR2 SMNVEV (reference sequence). J was trimmed by 0 bases and V by 5 bases; bases with no gene match: 7. The CDR3 runs to 16 residues.

A single count supports this clone. The chain employs TRBV7-9 and TRBJ1-6, with D hard to call. The CDR3 is 17 residues long. CDR1 SEHNR and CDR2 FQNEAQ come from the germline V gene (reference sequence). V lost 1 base to trimming and J lost 0 bases, with 10 bases between them. CDR3 region: CASSLEGGSSYNSPLHF. The CDR3 bases are TGTGCCAGCAGCTTAGAGGGAGGGAGCTCCTATAATTCACCCCTCCACTTT.

The rearrangement joins TRBV7-9 to TRBJ2-1, with 7 bases identical to TRBD1. The CDR3 length is 14 residues. Germline CDR1 SEHNR, CDR2 FQNEAQ (reference sequence). Trimming cost V 5 bases and J 7 bases; bases outside gene matches: 8. The CDR3 reads CASSPRQGRNEQFF. CDR3 nucleotide sequence: TGTGCCAGCAGCCCGAGACAGGGACGGAATGAGCAGTTCTTC.

This sequence joins TRBV28 and TRBJ2-1, with D tentatively TRBD1 (5 bases). The germline gives CDR1 MDHEN, CDR2 SYDVKM. CDR3 length equals 13 residues. V lost 5 bases and J lost 5, with 10 bases in between. CDR3 loop: CASSLEGDNEQFF. The CDR3, as DNA: TGTGCCAGCAGTCTCGAAGGGGACAATGAGCAGTTCTTC.

This chain connects TRBV29-1 to TRBJ2-3; TRBD1 or TRBD2 may be the D gene (5 bases each). The CDR3 loop spans 15 amino acids. CDR1 and CDR2 from the germline V gene are SQVTM and ANQGSEA. Trimming removed 6 bases at V and 0 bases at J, with 16 bases between. The CDR3 DNA follows: TGCAGCGTCGTCGGGGCCGAATATAGCACAGATACGCAGTATTTT. Its protein product is CSVVGAEYSTDTQYF.

This clone was detected a few times. This chain connects TRBV6-5 to TRBJ1-1; D ambiguous. In germline, CDR1 is MNHEY, CDR2 SVGAGI. The CDR3 has 12 amino acids. The germline V and J ends were trimmed by 0 bases and 7 bases, with 6 bases remaining between them. CDR3 region: CASSYSTGEAFF. DNA for the CDR3: TGTGCCAGCAGTTACTCGACGGGTGAAGCTTTCTTT.

This clone was recorded at least ten times. V is TRBV7-9 and J is TRBJ2-3; tentatively, D is TRBD2 (6 bases). The CDR3 is 13 amino acids. Trimming left V 5 bases short and J 5 bases short, with 11 bases between. Germline assignment: CDR1 SEHNR and CDR2 FQNEAQ (reference sequence). The DNA for the CDR3 is TGTGCCAGCAGCCCGACTAGAAGAGATACGCAGTATTTT. It translates to CASSPTRRDTQYF.